The 30 T cell receptor beta chains reported below all come from one sample, sequenced in a study of blood T cell repertoires in COVID-19. The data were produced by immunoSEQ multiplex PCR, yet TCRdb's version contains in-frame clones alone and is incomplete. The sample holds about 190,000 clones; less than 85% are singletons and the top ten take approximately 10%. Sequences were obtained from peripheral blood. All receptors derive from a woman of 80 years or more with active or convalescent COVID-19.

This chain joins TRBV6-1 and TRBJ1-6; no firm D call. V was trimmed by 3 bases and J by 9 bases, leaving 9 bases between them. The germline V gene encodes CDR1 MNHNS and CDR2 SASEGT. This CDR3 region has 13 residues. CDR3 in amino acids: CASSDRNLSPLHF. The CDR3 coding sequence is TGTGCCAGCAGTGACAGGAACCTTTCACCCCTCCACTTT.

Comments on this clone: The same CDR3 can be traced to other DNA sequences in this sample. The chain joins TRBV6-5 to TRBJ2-1, with D maybe TRBD1 (5 bases). Germline-derived CDR1 and CDR2 are MNHEY and SVGAGI. This CDR3 spans 12 amino acids. Trimming cost V 5 bases and J 4 bases, with 6 bases left between them. The CDR3 coding sequence is TGTGCCAGCAGTAGACAGTACAATGAGCAGTTCTTC. It is translated as CASSRQYNEQFF.

This CDR3 is CASSYSQGHNQPQHF. As DNA, the CDR3 is TGTGCCAGCAGCTACTCACAGGGCCACAATCAGCCCCAGCATTTT. The chain employs TRBV7-2 and TRBJ1-5; perhaps TRBD1 as D (6 bases). The CDR3 runs 15 residues. V was clipped by 4 bases and J by 3 bases, with 13 bases between them. The germline V gene has CDR1 SGHTA and CDR2 FQGNSA.

V usage is TRBV7-3 and J usage is TRBJ2-5, with a possible D match to TRBD1 (7 bases). Trimming shortened V by 5 bases and J by 5 bases, and 12 bases separated the two germline ends. The CDR3 has 13 amino acids. CDR1 and CDR2 (germline): SGHTA, FQGTGA. Here the CDR3 DNA reads TGTGCCAGCAGCGCGGGACAGAGCGAGACCCAGTACTTC. Its protein is CASSAGQSETQYF.

This chain uses TRBV2 with TRBJ1-2; 7 nucleotides align to TRBD1. The CDR3 length is 14 residues. J lost 5 bases, V lost 6 bases, and 9 bases had no gene match. The germline V gene encodes CDR1 SNHLY and CDR2 FYNNEI. Here the CDR3 DNA reads TGTGCCAGCAGCCCCCAGGGACAGAGTTATGGCTACACCTTC. Amino acid sequence: CASSPQGQSYGYTF. The full variable domain, its missing parts supplied by reference TRBV2 and TRBJ1-2, is EPEVTQTPSHQVTQMGQEVILRCVPISNHLYFYWYRQILGQKVEFLVSFYNNEISEKSEIFDDQFSVERPDGSNFTLKIRSTKLEDSAMYFCASSPQGQSYGYTFGSGTRLTVV.

The chain is built from TRBV5-4 and TRBJ2-3; possible D gene TRBD2, 6 bases. The CDR3 loop spans 17 amino acids. Germline V gives CDR1 SGHNT, CDR2 YYREEE (reference sequence). Trimming cost V 4 bases and J 1 base, with 19 bases left between them. The CDR3 protein is CASSPGRGKEGTDTQYF. The CDR3, as DNA: TGTGCCAGCAGCCCTGGCCGGGGGAAGGAGGGCACAGATACGCAGTATTTT.

The CDR3 nucleotides read TGTGCCAGTAGTATGAGGCGCACAGATACGCAGTATTTT. It translates to CASSMRRTDTQYF. The rearrangement links TRBV19 to TRBJ2-3, with D uncertain. The germline V and J ends were trimmed by 3 bases and 1 base, with 5 bases remaining between them. The CDR3 runs 13 residues. Germline values: CDR1 LNHDA, CDR2 SQIVND (reference sequence).

The chain recombines TRBV5-1 with TRBJ2-4, with 10 bases identical to TRBD2. The CDR3 loop spans 15 amino acids. CDR1 is SGHRS, CDR2 YFSETQ, per germline. The V segment lost 2 bases and the J segment 7 bases; nucleotides outside the gene matches: 6. CDR3 coding DNA: TGCGCCAGCAGCTTAACAAGCGGGAGGGTGAACATTCAGTACTTC. It encodes CASSLTSGRVNIQYF.

This chain joins TRBV5-1 and TRBJ2-3; D may be TRBD1 (6 bases). The V end lost 0 bases, the J end lost 6 bases, and 11 bases lay between the germline ends. The CDR3 loop spans 14 amino acids. Germline V CDR1 and CDR2: SGHRS, YFSETQ. The CDR3 DNA sequence: TGCGCCAGCAGCTTGGGGGGGCTGTGGGATACGCAGTATTTT. This sequence encodes CASSLGGLWDTQYF. Based on the CDR3 plus reference TRBV5-1 and TRBJ2-3, the full variable domain is KAGVTQTPRYLIKTRGQQVTLSCSPISGHRSVSWYQQTPGQGLQFLFEYFSETQRNKGNFPGRFSGRQFSNSRSEMNVSTLELGDSALYLCASSLGGLWDTQYFGPGTRLTVL.

This clone was counted a few times. This rearrangement joins TRBV18 to TRBJ2-1; TRBD2 is a possible D gene (7 bases). This CDR3 has 16 amino acids. Germline V gene sequence: CDR1 KGHSH, CDR2 LQKENI. V lost 6 bases, J lost 1 base, and 16 bases lay in between. CDR3 in amino acids: CASSPGRGGSYNEQFF. Here the CDR3 DNA reads TGTGCCAGCTCTCCTGGGAGGGGGGGATCCTACAATGAGCAGTTCTTC.

The chain links TRBV9 to TRBJ2-7; TRBD1 might be the D (5 bases). This CDR3 region has 14 residues. Deletions cut 4 bases from V and 2 bases from J, with 13 bases between. Germline V gives CDR1 SGDLS, CDR2 YYNGEE. In nucleotides, the CDR3 is TGTGCCAGCAGCCCCGGACAACTCCCCTACGAGCAGTACTTC. This translates into CASSPGQLPYEQYF.

This chain links TRBV3-1 (or the pseudogene TRBV3-2) with TRBJ2-3, with D possibly matching TRBD2 (6 bases). This CDR3 contains 14 residues. V lost 3 bases, J lost 9 bases, and 16 bases lay in between. Germline CDR1 LGHDT, CDR2 YNNKEL (reference sequence). CDR3 loop: CASSQVTSYRTQYF. The CDR3 nucleotides read TGTGCCAGCAGCCAGGTTACTAGCTACCGAACGCAGTATTTT.

DNA of the CDR3: TGCGCCAGCAGCTTCCAAAGCACAGATACGCAGTATTTT. Translating gives CASSFQSTDTQYF. The gene calls are TRBV5-1 and TRBJ2-3; D remains ambiguous. The CDR3 has 13 residues. The germline V and J ends were trimmed by 2 bases and 0 bases, with 4 bases remaining between them. Germline V gene lookup returns CDR1 SGHRS and CDR2 YFSETQ.

V gene TRBV9 combines with J gene TRBJ2-2; D might be TRBD2 (6 bases). Between the trimmed V and J ends, which lost 1 base and 9 bases, there was a span of 19 bases. CDR1 is SGDLS, CDR2 YYNGEE, per germline. The CDR3 has 16 amino acids. The CDR3 sequence: CASSVLLLAGSRELFF. CDR3 sequence (DNA): TGTGCCAGCAGCGTACTTCTACTAGCAGGCAGCAGGGAGCTGTTTTTT. Filled out from reference TRBV9 and TRBJ2-2, the complete variable domain reads DSGVTQTPKHLITATGQRVTLRCSPRSGDLSVYWYQQSLDQGLQFLIQYYNGEERAKGNILERFSAQQFPDLHSELNLSSLELGDSALYFCASSVLLLAGSRELFFGEGSRLTVL.

The chain couples TRBV5-1 to TRBJ2-3; no reliable D call. The CDR3 is 12 residues long. Germline CDR1 SGHRS, CDR2 YFSETQ. The germline V and J ends were trimmed by 4 bases and 0 bases, with 3 bases remaining between them. The CDR3 region is CASSPSTDTQYF. The CDR3 region has the DNA TGCGCCAGCAGCCCGAGCACAGATACGCAGTATTTT.

V and J are TRBV28 and TRBJ1-6; D might be TRBD1 (5 bases). V was shortened by 5 bases and J by 7 bases, with 18 bases between the two germline ends. Germline values: CDR1 MDHEN, CDR2 SYDVKM. CDR3 length equals 16 residues. Here the CDR3 reads CASSPLGGTENSPLHF. CDR3 DNA sequence: TGTGCCAGCAGTCCGCTAGGAGGGACCGAAAATTCACCCCTCCACTTT. The complete variable domain, with remaining parts taken from reference TRBV28 and TRBJ1-6, reads DVKVTQSSRYLVKRTGEKVFLECVQDMDHENMFWYRQDPGLGLRLIYFSYDVKMKEKGDIPEGYSVSREKKERFSLILESASTNQTSMYLCASSPLGGTENSPLHFGNGTRLTVT.

The genes are TRBV19 and TRBJ2-2; D is perhaps TRBD1 (5 bases). V was cut by 5 bases and J by 6 bases, with 16 bases left in between. The CDR3 totals 15 residues. Germline assignment: CDR1 LNHDA and CDR2 SQIVND (reference sequence). CDR3 region: CASSLQATRAGELFF. For the CDR3, the DNA is TGTGCCAGTAGTTTACAGGCAACCCGAGCCGGGGAGCTGTTTTTT.

There are a few counts of this clone. The chain uses TRBV6-5 and TRBJ2-5; 8 bases line up with TRBD2. Germline V CDR1 and CDR2: MNHEY, SVGAGI. This CDR3 has 14 amino acids. The trim removed 4 bases at V and 5 bases at J, leaving 6 bases unmatched. This CDR3 reads CASSFTSGWETQYF. In DNA form, the CDR3 reads TGTGCCAGCAGTTTCACTAGCGGTTGGGAGACCCAGTACTTC.

The V gene is TRBV5-1, the J gene TRBJ2-3; 9 positions match TRBD2. Germline CDR1 and CDR2: SGHRS and YFSETQ. The CDR3 is 14 residues long. V trimming: 7 bases; J trimming: 0 bases; junction bases outside the gene matches: 3. Here the CDR3 reads CASASGRSTDTQYF. CDR3 sequence (DNA): TGCGCCAGCGCCAGCGGGAGGAGCACAGATACGCAGTATTTT.

DNA for the CDR3: TGTGCCAGCAGCCCCTTTAAAGATACGCAGTATTTT. The encoded protein is CASSPFKDTQYF. V and J are TRBV21-1 and TRBJ2-3; TRBD2 is the table's D call, not checked against the DNA. TRBV21-1 is given as a pseudogene. The CDR3 spans 12 residues.

This chain uses TRBV5-4 with TRBJ2-6, with 7 bases fitting TRBD1. This CDR3 spans 18 amino acids. V trimming: 1 base; J trimming: 1 base; junction bases outside the gene matches: 8. The germline CDR1 and CDR2 sequences are SGHNT and YYREEE (reference sequence). The CDR3 sequence is CASSLRAGGLSGANVLTF. CDR3 in DNA: TGTGCCAGCAGCTTGAGGGCAGGGGGATTATCTGGGGCCAACGTCCTGACTTTC.

The V gene is TRBV28, the J gene TRBJ2-4; possibly TRBD2 for D (5 bases). The CDR3 is made up of 14 amino acids. The germline CDR1 and CDR2 sequences are MDHEN and SYDVKM. V was trimmed by 3 bases and J by 3 bases, leaving 9 bases between them. CDR3 loop: CASSFNGLKNIQYF. In DNA form, the CDR3 reads TGTGCCAGCAGTTTTAACGGACTCAAAAACATTCAGTACTTC. Variable domain in full (rest from reference TRBV28 and TRBJ2-4): DVKVTQSSRYLVKRTGEKVFLECVQDMDHENMFWYRQDPGLGLRLIYFSYDVKMKEKGDIPEGYSVSREKKERFSLILESASTNQTSMYLCASSFNGLKNIQYFGAGTRLSVL.

The chain carries TRBV5-1 and TRBJ2-5; D is perhaps TRBD1 (5 bases). This CDR3 comprises 15 residues. Trimming took 0 bases from V and 5 from J, leaving 14 bases between them. Germline CDR1 SGHRS, CDR2 YFSETQ. The CDR3 sequence: CASSLASRAGETQYF. The DNA for the CDR3 is TGCGCCAGCAGCTTGGCCAGCAGGGCTGGGGAGACCCAGTACTTC.

The rearrangement uses TRBV23-1 and TRBJ1-5, with D perhaps TRBD1 (6 bases). TRBV23-1 is placed among ORFs of uncertain function. With 5 bases removed from V and 8 bases from J, the gap between germline ends came to 25 bases. The CDR3 extends over 17 amino acids. CDR3 DNA sequence: TGCGCCAGCAGTACAGCTCACAGCCCAGGGGTTAGCAAGCCCCAGCATTTT. Translating it yields CASSTAHSPGVSKPQHF.

V gene TRBV30 combines with J gene TRBJ2-3; 10 nucleotides match TRBD2. Germline CDR1 and CDR2: GTSNPN and SVGIG (reference sequence). V lost 3 bases and J lost 0; bases outside the gene matches: 0. The CDR3 has 14 residues. In DNA, the CDR3 is TGTGCCTGGAGGACTAGCGGGAGCACAGATACGCAGTATTTT. Translated: CAWRTSGSTDTQYF.

This sequence joins TRBV3-1 (or the pseudogene TRBV3-2) and TRBJ1-6; D is perhaps TRBD1 (5 bases). CDR3 length: 14 residues. V was cut by 2 bases and J by 3 bases, with 5 bases left in between. The germline V gene encodes CDR1 LGHDT and CDR2 YNNKEL (reference sequence). CDR3 sequence reads: CASSQQGYNSPLHF. The DNA for the CDR3 is TGTGCCAGCAGCCAACAGGGCTATAATTCACCCCTCCACTTT.

This chain joins TRBV7-3 and TRBJ1-1; TRBD1 aligns across 7 bases. The ends lost 6 bases at V and 1 base at J; junction bases unmatched: 5. This CDR3 spans 14 amino acids. Germline-derived CDR1 and CDR2 are SGHTA and FQGTGA. The CDR3 DNA sequence: TGTGCCAGCAGGCCACAGGGGTGGAACACTGAAGCTTTCTTT. Translating it yields CASRPQGWNTEAFF.

The CDR3 spells CASSINRMNTEAFF. The CDR3 DNA reads as TGCGCCAGCAGCATAAACAGGATGAACACTGAAGCTTTCTTT. V is TRBV5-1 and J is TRBJ1-1, with D possibly being TRBD1 (5 bases). CDR3 length equals 14 residues. Trimming took 4 bases from V and 0 from J, leaving 10 bases between them. CDR1 SGHRS and CDR2 YFSETQ come from the germline V gene.

This rearrangement joins TRBV12-3 or TRBV12-4 to TRBJ1-2, with TRBD1 matching 9 bases. The CDR3 runs 13 residues. V was clipped by 5 bases and J by 11 bases; unmatched bases: 9. The CDR3 region has the DNA TGTGCCAGCAGTCCCGCCGGGACAGGGTCGTACACCTTC. Its translation is CASSPAGTGSYTF.

This rearrangement joins TRBV5-5 to TRBJ1-5, with TRBD1 identical over 8 bases. V shed 4 bases, J shed 6 bases, and the junction held 12 bases outside the gene matches. The V gene's germline CDR1 is SGHKS and CDR2 YYEKEE (reference sequence). The length of the CDR3 is 16 residues. CDR3 DNA sequence: TGTGCCAGCAGCCCGACAGGGGTAAAAACGGGTCAGCCCCAGCATTTT. Translation gives CASSPTGVKTGQPQHF.